These 19 T cell receptor beta chains were sequenced from one sample in a study of blood T cell repertoires in COVID-19. Data came from immunoSEQ multiplex PCR; TCRdb stores just in-frame clones and leaves some out. The sample yields 200,000 or so clones, roughly 88% seen once. Sequenced material: PBMCs or T cells enriched from blood (not recorded which). The receptors come from a woman in her thirties or forties with acute COVID-19.

V usage is TRBV20-1 and J usage is TRBJ1-1; D not certain. V lost 1 base, J lost 6 bases, and 6 bases lay in between. Germline CDR1 and CDR2: DFQATT and SNEGSKA (reference sequence). The CDR3 is 11 residues long. Written as DNA, the CDR3 is TGCAGTGCTAGAGTGGTAGCTGAAGCTTTCTTT. Amino acid sequence: CSARVVAEAFF.

The chain carries TRBV7-3 and TRBJ1-2; 8 nucleotides match TRBD1. The germline V gene encodes CDR1 SGHTA and CDR2 FQGTGA. V lost 1 base to trimming and J lost 7 bases; unmatched junction nucleotides: 8. The CDR3 totals 15 residues. CDR3 in amino acids: CASSLNSQGAGGYTF. CDR3 nucleotide sequence: TGTGCCAGCAGCTTAAATTCCCAGGGGGCCGGTGGCTACACCTTC.

The gene calls are TRBV6-1 and TRBJ2-7, with 9 positions matching TRBD1. The CDR3 length is 15 residues. The germline V gene has CDR1 MNHNS and CDR2 SASEGT. V shed 3 bases and J 5 bases; nucleotides not matched to a gene: 8. This CDR3 reads CASSDPGTGNHEQYV. The CDR3 DNA sequence: TGTGCCAGCAGTGATCCCGGGACAGGGAACCACGAGCAGTACGTC.

J is TRBJ2-2 and V is TRBV7-8; 7 bases fit TRBD1. Germline V gives CDR1 SGHVS, CDR2 FQNEAQ. V lost 2 bases, J lost 6 bases, and 9 bases stayed unmatched. The length of the CDR3 is 16 residues. This chain's CDR3 is CASSLRSAGTAGELFF. CDR3 bases: TGTGCCAGCAGCTTAAGAAGTGCCGGGACAGCCGGGGAGCTGTTTTTT.

This rearrangement joins TRBV11-2 to TRBJ2-5, with D possibly matching TRBD1 (5 bases). Germline V gene lookup returns CDR1 SGHAT and CDR2 FQNNGV. Trimming shortened V by 0 bases and J by 6 bases, and 11 bases separated the two germline ends. This CDR3 has 14 residues. The CDR3 DNA sequence: TGTGCCAGCAGCTTAGATGGGGCCGTACAGACCCAGTACTTC. Translating it yields CASSLDGAVQTQYF.

This clone showed up just a few times. The same CDR3 arises from other DNA sequences in this sample as well. This chain uses TRBV7-7 with TRBJ1-5, with a tentative D call TRBD1 (6 bases). CDR1 is SSHAT and CDR2 is FNYEAQ in the germline V gene (reference sequence). V was shortened by 1 base and J by 5 bases, with 6 bases between the two germline ends. CDR3 size: 13 residues. CDR3 DNA sequence: TGTGCCAGCAGCTTAGACAGGGATCAGCCCCAGCATTTT. Translation: CASSLDRDQPQHF.

J is TRBJ1-3 and V is TRBV6-6, with D possibly TRBD1 on 5 matching bases. V was clipped by 6 bases and J by 5 bases, with 17 bases between them. The germline gives CDR1 MNHNY, CDR2 SVGAGI (reference sequence). The CDR3 is 15 amino acids. In DNA, the CDR3 is TGTGCCAGCAGGGGCCACGGGGACTCCAGAAACACCATATATTTT. Translating it yields CASRGHGDSRNTIYF.

The CDR3 protein is CAWSPNRGSLSGANVLTF. In nucleotides, the CDR3 is TGTGCCTGGAGTCCAAACAGGGGGTCCCTCTCTGGGGCCAACGTCCTGACTTTC. V usage is TRBV30 and J usage is TRBJ2-6; 8 bases fit TRBD1. CDR1 is GTSNPN and CDR2 is SVGIG in the germline V gene (reference sequence). V was clipped by 2 bases and J by 0 bases; unmatched bases: 9. The CDR3 loop spans 18 amino acids.

The gene calls are TRBV2 and TRBJ1-6, with 7 nucleotides matching TRBD1. CDR3 length: 14 amino acids. V lost 4 bases and J lost 14; bases outside the gene matches: 11. Germline CDR1 SNHLY, CDR2 FYNNEI. CDR3 region: CASSATGTVFSLHF. CDR3 DNA sequence: TGTGCCAGCAGTGCGACCGGGACAGTCTTTTCCCTCCACTTT.

The chain has TRBV9 and TRBJ2-5; 7 bases are a match to TRBD1. Losses at the gene ends were 2 bases for V and 5 bases for J; bases not matched to a gene: 9. The CDR3 extends over 15 amino acids. In germline, CDR1 is SGDLS, CDR2 YYNGEE. The CDR3 sequence: CASSVYGDRGETQYF. CDR3 nucleotides: TGTGCCAGCAGCGTGTACGGGGACAGAGGGGAGACCCAGTACTTC.

V usage is TRBV7-9 and J usage is TRBJ1-1, with D uncertain. V was trimmed by 8 bases and J by 3 bases, leaving 13 bases between them. This CDR3 has 13 residues. CDR1 SEHNR and CDR2 FQNEAQ come from the germline V gene (reference sequence). CDR3 sequence: CASLRVEDTEAFF. In nucleotides, the CDR3 is TGTGCCAGCTTGAGGGTGGAAGACACTGAAGCTTTCTTT.

The chain employs TRBV3-1 (or the pseudogene TRBV3-2) and TRBJ1-1; 10 bases map to TRBD1. Germline CDR1 and CDR2: LGHDT and YNNKEL (reference sequence). With V trimmed by 4 bases and J by 3 bases, 2 bases remained unmatched. The CDR3 has 14 amino acids. As DNA, the CDR3 is TGTGCCAGCAGCCGACAGGGGGCGCACACTGAAGCTTTCTTT. This codes for CASSRQGAHTEAFF.

The rearrangement links TRBV7-3 to TRBJ2-1, with 9 positions matching TRBD2. The CDR3 spans 16 residues. Germline V gene sequence: CDR1 SGHTA, CDR2 FQGTGA. The V and J ends lost 4 bases and 4 bases, in that order; junction bases with no gene match: 8. The CDR3 sequence is CASSSKRGALYNEQFF. CDR3 DNA sequence: TGTGCCAGCAGCTCGAAGCGGGGGGCCCTTTACAATGAGCAGTTCTTC.

The chain has TRBV5-4 and TRBJ2-5; D is unresolved. Trimming took 5 bases from V and 5 from J, leaving 13 bases between them. Germline V gene sequence: CDR1 SGHNT, CDR2 YYREEE (reference sequence). The CDR3 runs to 13 residues. This CDR3 reads CASSSLAVETQYF. CDR3 nucleotide sequence: TGTGCCAGCAGTAGCTTGGCGGTCGAGACCCAGTACTTC.

This clone turned up a few times. The V and J genes are TRBV2 and TRBJ2-7; weak D call: TRBD1 (6 bases). Germline CDR1 SNHLY, CDR2 FYNNEI. V was trimmed by 4 bases and J by 4 bases, leaving 14 bases between them. The CDR3 totals 14 residues. The CDR3 reads CASSGGRGWYEQYF. CDR3 coding DNA: TGTGCCAGCAGTGGTGGCAGGGGATGGTACGAGCAGTACTTC.

The table lists this clone with a count of one. V and J are TRBV6-5 and TRBJ1-6; tentatively, D is TRBD1 (6 bases). CDR1 and CDR2 from the germline V gene are MNHEY and SVGAGI. The CDR3 runs 14 residues. Trimming took off 5 bases at V and 5 bases at J, with 10 bases between the two ends. The CDR3 sequence: CASSKQGNNSPLHF. The CDR3 bases are TGTGCCAGCAGTAAACAGGGCAATAATTCACCCCTCCACTTT.

CDR3 region: CSVEDQGESYGYTF. CDR3 DNA sequence: TGCAGCGTTGAAGATCAGGGGGAAAGCTATGGCTACACCTTC. The chain recombines TRBV29-1 with TRBJ1-2; TRBD1 agrees at 7 bases. CDR3 length: 14 residues. Germline V CDR1 and CDR2: SQVTM, ANQGSEA. Trimming took 0 bases from V and 4 from J; bases not matched to a gene: 5.

A few counts support this clone. The chain combines TRBV5-1 with TRBJ2-2; TRBD2 is a possible D gene (7 bases). Trimming stripped 0 bases from V and 2 bases from J, with 26 bases between. The CDR3 is 21 residues long. Per the germline V gene, CDR1 is SGHRS and CDR2 is YFSETQ. This CDR3 is CASSLANLFRGALLNTGELFF. CDR3 in DNA: TGCGCCAGCAGCTTGGCCAATCTGTTCCGGGGGGCGCTCCTTAACACCGGGGAGCTGTTTTTT.

This chain uses TRBV6-5 with TRBJ1-6; no clear D. Trimming cost V 6 bases and J 9 bases, with 12 bases left between them. This CDR3 region has 13 residues. From germline, CDR1 is MNHEY and CDR2 SVGAGI. This chain's CDR3 is CASSQRGSSPLHF. In nucleotides, the CDR3 is TGTGCCAGCAGCCAACGAGGTAGTTCACCCCTCCACTTT.